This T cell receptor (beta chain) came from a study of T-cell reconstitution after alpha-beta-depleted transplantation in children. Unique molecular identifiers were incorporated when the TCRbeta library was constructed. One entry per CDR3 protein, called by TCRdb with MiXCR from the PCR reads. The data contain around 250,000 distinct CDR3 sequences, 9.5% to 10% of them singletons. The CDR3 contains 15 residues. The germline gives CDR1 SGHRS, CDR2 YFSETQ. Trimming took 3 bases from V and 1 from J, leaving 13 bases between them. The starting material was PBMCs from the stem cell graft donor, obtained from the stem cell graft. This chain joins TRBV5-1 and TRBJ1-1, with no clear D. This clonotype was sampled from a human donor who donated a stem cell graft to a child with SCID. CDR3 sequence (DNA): TGCGCCAGCAGCTCGGCAGGAGTGAGGAACACTGAAGCTTTCTTT. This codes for CASSSAGVRNTEAFF.